This TCR beta chain appears in the sequencing data of a study of beta chain features in type 1 diabetes (dated by TCRdb to 2016 to 2019). For the study in its entirety: No differences in mean age, gender distribution, total cell number or subset yield were found between patients and healthy donors. A total of just under 110,000,000 sorted cells were examined across all samples, and RNA yield correlated strongly with the number of cells per subset. The study compared the TCRB repertoires of sorted circulating CD4+ T cell subsets in recently diagnosed type 1 diabetes patients with those in matched healthy donors. Regulatory and stem cell-like memory subsets were obtained from only 8 patients and about eight healthy donors, while naive and central memory subsets were obtained from all 30 or so donors. Overall study results and their limits: HLA sub-analyses involved small numbers of individuals, so any influence of HLA type on TCRB rearrangement remained unresolved. A moderate but significant shortening of TCRB CDR3 length was observed in type 1 diabetes patients in all four CD4+ subsets. Because cDNA was sequenced instead of genomic DNA, activated cells with high expression could be over-represented, although the groups did not differ in activation or CD3 levels. At VDJ recombination sites, type 1 diabetes patients had fewer insertions and more deleted nucleotides, which implies abnormalities in thymic rearrangement. The naive, central memory and regulatory TCRB repertoires appeared to resemble one another more closely among patients than among healthy donors. Shorter templates might be favored by PCR, yet because patient and control samples were amplified and corrected together, any such skew would affect both groups equally.

The entire isolated RNA was reverse transcribed using the High Capacity cDNA Reverse Transcription Kit, and thus expressed TCRB transcripts were sequenced. Deep immunoSEQ sequencing was applied to naive, central memory and regulatory T cell samples, giving an average of around 4 million total reads per sample. After sorted cells were lysed in RLT buffer, RNA was extracted with DNase-treated RNeasy Micro or Mini kits, with the choice depending on cell number. To prevent cross-contamination, each cell subset was processed individually, whereas patient and healthy donor samples were processed jointly. The immunoSEQ multiplex PCR was used to amplify TCRB sequences from cDNA, generating 87-bp fragments that spanned the CDR3 region. Sequencing of the amplicons was performed on the Illumina HiSeq platform. As for how the authors treated the data: Synthetic template baselines were used to correct PCR bias computationally, reads within Hamming distance 2 were collapsed, and singletons that could not be merged were discarded. Reads were aligned against IMGT to assign V, D and J genes, CDR3 length and insertions or deletions at six rearrangement sites. Within each subset, clonotype counts were normalized to sorted cell number, after which true diversity and Gini coefficients were computed with the tcR R package. The overlap coefficient, calculated on TCRB nucleotide sequences, was used to quantify repertoire sharing. Out-of-frame TCRB sequences from naive cells were analyzed as a proxy for the pre-selection repertoire. TCRdb stores this immuneACCESS table with in-frame sequences only. Part of the clones is absent; in the studies checked, under half of the shortfall reflects unresolved V genes, and no reason is known for the rest. V and J calls and clone size are given by that table; D and trimming were obtained from the DNA. The sample data list hundreds of thousands of clones, and more than 13% of these were observed just once. The ten largest clones represent just under 0.04% of the sample.

A single peripheral blood draw of roughly 0.11 L on average was collected from each donor into heparinised tubes. A BD FACSAria II and a panel including CD45RO, CCR7, CD25, CD127, CD95 and CD27 were used to sort naive, central memory, regulatory and stem cell-like memory CD4+ T cells. A purity above 98% was achieved for all sorted populations. PBMCs were isolated immediately by Lymphoprep density gradient centrifugation and stained directly without culture. To minimize batch effects, samples were stained and sorted in pairs, one healthy donor with one patient per experiment. This clone was seen only a few times. Its antigen has not been determined. There are no base qualities to consult, and no much larger clone falls within one base. Trimming accounts for 8 bases at V and 5 bases at J, while the number of junction bases matched to no gene is 15. CDR1 is given as KGHSH and CDR2 as LQKENI, both from the germline V gene. The CDR3 has 17 amino acids, counting the end cysteine and phenylalanine. Only CDR3 DNA remains: 51 bases, in frame from the first base.

The receptor was isolated from a man younger than 30 with type 1 diabetes. The sequencing sample was made of naive CD4+ T cells from blood. The cell subset or site label on this specimen signifies: true naive CD4+ T cells. The V gene is TRBV18 and the J gene is TRBJ1-5, with 10 junctional bases fitting TRBD1. The CDR3 protein: CASAGRIGQGVDQPQHF. The nucleotide sequence is given as TGTGCCAGCGCCGGAAGAATCGGACAGGGGGTCGATCAGCCCCAGCATTTT.